These 23 T cell receptor beta chains were all obtained from the same sample, sequenced in a study of blood T cells in healthy people across ages. Primers used in a second PCR of about 7 to 11 cycles were a sample-barcoded 5' primer and a J-beta primer mix. MiXCR was run by TCRdb on the 5' RACE reads, yielding one entry per CDR3 protein. The data contain 1.5 million to 2 million distinct CDR3 sequences, about 32% of them seen just once; the ten biggest clones take up 10% to 12%. Sequencing used blood. These receptors were obtained from a woman in her twenties or thirties in good health.

This clonotype was found a few times. This chain uses TRBV20-1 with TRBJ2-7; D is perhaps TRBD1 or TRBD2 (7 bases each). Per germline, CDR1 DFQATT and CDR2 SNEGSKA (reference sequence). The V end lost 0 bases, the J end lost 7 bases, and 16 bases lay between the germline ends. The CDR3 extends over 14 amino acids. The chain's CDR3 is CSARDRQGLREQYF. The CDR3 DNA sequence: TGCAGTGCTAGAGATAGACAGGGACTAAGGGAGCAGTACTTC.

The rearrangement uses TRBV28 and TRBJ2-3; D may correspond to TRBD1 or TRBD2 (5 bases each). V was pared by 4 bases and J by 4 bases, with 18 bases between. The CDR3 loop spans 16 amino acids. Germline CDR1 is MDHEN and CDR2 is SYDVKM. CDR3 residues: CASSSRVRGTADTQYF. The DNA for the CDR3 is TGTGCCAGCAGTTCCCGGGTGAGAGGGACGGCAGATACGCAGTATTTT.

This clonotype has only a few counts. This chain connects TRBV20-1 to TRBJ2-5; tentatively, D is TRBD1 (5 bases). The germline V gene has CDR1 DFQATT and CDR2 SNEGSKA (reference sequence). With 2 bases removed from V and 4 bases from J, the gap between germline ends came to 14 bases. The CDR3 is made up of 14 amino acids. The CDR3 region is CSARMKGATETQYF. The CDR3 DNA reads as TGCAGTGCTAGAATGAAAGGGGCCACAGAGACCCAGTACTTC.

This clonotype was observed a few times. This rearrangement joins TRBV20-1 to TRBJ2-3; D uncertain. The CDR3 is 16 residues long. The germline CDR1 and CDR2 sequences are DFQATT and SNEGSKA (reference sequence). V dropped 6 bases and J dropped 6 bases, with 25 bases sitting between them. Here the CDR3 reads CSATNAGQLVGDTQYF. In nucleotides, the CDR3 is TGCAGTGCAACAAACGCCGGGCAGTTGGTAGGGGATACGCAGTATTTT.

There are many counts of this clonotype. The CDR3 loop is CSVGTGGETQYF. CDR3 nucleotide sequence: TGCAGCGTTGGAACCGGGGGGGAGACCCAGTACTTC. The chain employs TRBV29-1 and TRBJ2-5; 7 bases fit TRBD2. The CDR3 length is 12 residues. CDR1 and CDR2 (germline): SQVTM, ANQGSEA. The J segment lost 5 bases and the V segment lost 4 bases, leaving 4 bases of the junction unmatched.

This clonotype was seen a few times. The chain carries TRBV27 and TRBJ1-2; TRBD1 aligns across 11 bases. Trimming cost V 5 bases and J 7 bases; bases outside gene matches: 6. The CDR3 is made up of 14 amino acids. The germline V gene has CDR1 MNHEY and CDR2 SMNVEV (reference sequence). The CDR3 reads CASSGRGQGVGYTF. CDR3 DNA: TGTGCCAGCAGTGGCCGGGGACAGGGGGTTGGCTACACCTTC.

This clonotype has more than one count but fewer than ten. The genes are TRBV20-1 and TRBJ2-1; 11 nucleotides align to TRBD2. The germline V gene encodes CDR1 DFQATT and CDR2 SNEGSKA (reference sequence). The CDR3 sequence is 15 residues long. Germline trimming cut 3 bases from V and 8 bases from J; bases unmatched to any gene: 9. This CDR3 reads CSASSVAGGFDEQFF. The CDR3 DNA is TGCAGTGCTAGCAGTGTAGCGGGGGGGTTTGATGAGCAGTTCTTC.

The V call is TRBV12-3 or TRBV12-4, the J call TRBJ2-3, with D unclear. Trimming left V 6 bases short and J 4 bases short, with 8 bases between. The CDR3 extends over 12 amino acids. The CDR3 sequence: CASSRVADTQYF. CDR3 sequence (DNA): TGTGCCAGCAGCCGCGTAGCAGATACGCAGTATTTT.

This clonotype was seen ten or more times. The chain carries TRBV12-3 or TRBV12-4 and TRBJ2-1; possibly TRBD1 for D (5 bases). The CDR3 runs 13 residues. Between the trimmed V and J ends, which lost 7 bases and 0 bases, there was a span of 7 bases. Written as DNA, the CDR3 is TGTGCCAGCACTCAGGGCTCCTACAATGAGCAGTTCTTC. Translation: CASTQGSYNEQFF.

This chain links TRBV6-1 with TRBJ2-1; 8 bases map to TRBD1. Trimming at V came to 7 bases and at J to 6 bases, leaving 8 bases not matched to a gene. Germline V gene data show CDR1 as MNHNS and CDR2 as SASEGT. The CDR3 covers 14 residues. The CDR3, as DNA: TGTGCCAGCATCTATGACAGGGGCCCCAATGAGCAGTTCTTC. This gives the protein CASIYDRGPNEQFF.

A few counts support this clonotype. This sequence joins TRBV5-5 and TRBJ1-4; no clear D gene. CDR3 size: 13 residues. Trimming pared 2 bases from V and 7 bases from J, leaving 9 bases between. From germline, CDR1 is SGHKS and CDR2 YYEKEE (reference sequence). For the CDR3, the DNA is TGTGCCAGCAGCTTCTATGGTAGTGAAAAACTGTTTTTT. Translating it yields CASSFYGSEKLFF.

The rearrangement links TRBV28 to TRBJ2-7, with 9 positions matching TRBD1. Germline V gene lookup returns CDR1 MDHEN and CDR2 SYDVKM. The CDR3 covers 13 residues. V gave up 6 bases and J gave up 4 bases; unmatched junction bases: 4. CDR3 region: CASRGTGRYEQYF. CDR3 bases: TGTGCCAGCAGGGGGACAGGGAGATACGAGCAGTACTTC. The full variable domain, in which reference TRBV28 and TRBJ2-7 provide the parts outside the CDR3, is DVKVTQSSRYLVKRTGEKVFLECVQDMDHENMFWYRQDPGLGLRLIYFSYDVKMKEKGDIPEGYSVSREKKERFSLILESASTNQTSMYLCASRGTGRYEQYFGPGTRLTVT.

The chain combines TRBV30 with TRBJ1-2, with TRBD1 matching 7 bases. Per the germline V gene, CDR1 is GTSNPN and CDR2 is SVGIG (reference sequence). Trimming removed 7 bases from V and 4 bases from J; junction bases left unmatched: 6. The CDR3 extends over 12 amino acids. This CDR3 is CASEGDSYGYTF. In DNA form, the CDR3 reads TGTGCCTCGGAAGGGGACAGCTATGGCTACACCTTC.

This clonotype was detected only once. This sequence joins TRBV4-1 and TRBJ1-4; D possibly corresponds to TRBD1 (5 bases). Germline CDR1 is MGHRA and CDR2 is YSYEKL. Trimming removed 1 base from V and 5 bases from J, with 17 bases in between. There are 17 residues in the CDR3. The CDR3 DNA sequence: TGCGCCAGCAGCCAAGCCTACGCGCAGGGCTGGAATGAAAAACTGTTTTTT. Translation: CASSQAYAQGWNEKLFF.

This clonotype came up a few times. The chain joins TRBV10-3 to TRBJ2-7; D ambiguous. CDR1 and CDR2 (germline): ENHRY, SYGVKD. The CDR3 is 15 amino acids. V was cut by 2 bases and J by 5 bases, with 16 bases left in between. The CDR3 nucleotides read TGTGCCATCAGTGAGGAGAGTCTGCAGGACCACGAGCAGTACTTC. This sequence encodes CAISEESLQDHEQYF.

The chain links TRBV20-1 to TRBJ2-2; 11 nucleotides match TRBD2. V lost 6 bases and J lost 7; bases outside the gene matches: 10. There are 15 residues in the CDR3. CDR1 DFQATT and CDR2 SNEGSKA come from the germline V gene (reference sequence). The CDR3 region has the DNA TGCAGTGCGCAACATAGCGGGGGGGCGATCGGGGAGCTGTTTTTT. It is translated as CSAQHSGGAIGELFF.

This clonotype appeared a few times. The rearrangement joins TRBV10-3 to TRBJ2-1; weak D call: TRBD2 (6 bases). Germline values: CDR1 ENHRY, CDR2 SYGVKD. The CDR3 runs 15 residues. Deletions cut 0 bases from V and 7 bases from J, with 13 bases between. The CDR3 spells CAISESAGLGNEQFF. The DNA for the CDR3 is TGTGCCATCAGTGAGTCTGCGGGGCTGGGGAATGAGCAGTTCTTC.

The CDR3 nucleotides are TGTGCCAGCAGCCAGGGACAAGCCGGGCCTAGTTTTCAGTATTTT. Amino acids: CASSQGQAGPSFQYF. The V call is TRBV7-9, the J call TRBJ2-3, with D perhaps matching TRBD1 (6 bases). The CDR3 sequence is 15 residues long. Deletions cut 5 bases from V and 12 bases from J, with 24 bases between. Germline V gene data show CDR1 as SEHNR and CDR2 as FQNEAQ (reference sequence).

The DNA for the CDR3 is TGTGCCAGCACTGCTCTGGGGGCTCAGTTCTTC. It codes for CASTALGAQFF. V usage is TRBV27 and J usage is TRBJ2-1, with D possibly being TRBD1 (6 bases). Germline V gene lookup returns CDR1 MNHEY and CDR2 SMNVEV (reference sequence). V was clipped by 7 bases and J by 13 bases, with 14 bases between them. The CDR3 spans 11 residues.

This chain joins TRBV4-1 and TRBJ1-1; D possibly corresponds to TRBD1 (6 bases). The CDR3 sequence is 15 residues long. Germline V gene sequence: CDR1 MGHRA, CDR2 YSYEKL. Trimming stripped 7 bases from V and 1 base from J, with 16 bases between. This CDR3 reads CASTLNKGENTEAFF. The CDR3 DNA sequence: TGCGCCAGCACCCTTAATAAGGGGGAGAACACTGAAGCTTTCTTT.

This clonotype was seen a handful of times. The chain uses TRBV27 and TRBJ2-5, with 13 bases identical to TRBD2. The CDR3 has 14 residues. V shed 8 bases and J 3 bases; nucleotides not matched to a gene: 3. CDR1 is MNHEY, CDR2 SMNVEV, per germline (reference sequence). The CDR3 coding sequence is TGTGCCAGCGGAGGACTAGCGGGAGAAGAGACCCAGTACTTC. The encoded protein is CASGGLAGEETQYF.

This chain links TRBV4-1 with TRBJ1-6; TRBD1 agrees at 7 bases. CDR3 length: 13 residues. Germline loops: CDR1 MGHRA, CDR2 YSYEKL. J lost 13 bases, V lost 4 bases, and 7 bases had no gene match. The CDR3 is CASSRTGRSPLHF. Written as DNA, the CDR3 is TGCGCCAGCAGCCGGACAGGTCGTTCTCCCCTCCACTTT.

This clonotype was observed a few times. This chain connects TRBV6-5 to TRBJ2-5; D gene ambiguous. The CDR3 consists of 14 residues. Germline CDR1 MNHEY, CDR2 SVGAGI. Deletions cut 0 bases from V and 0 bases from J, with 5 bases between. The CDR3 coding sequence is TGTGCCAGCAGTTACTCAGGACACCAAGAGACCCAGTACTTC. Translated: CASSYSGHQETQYF.